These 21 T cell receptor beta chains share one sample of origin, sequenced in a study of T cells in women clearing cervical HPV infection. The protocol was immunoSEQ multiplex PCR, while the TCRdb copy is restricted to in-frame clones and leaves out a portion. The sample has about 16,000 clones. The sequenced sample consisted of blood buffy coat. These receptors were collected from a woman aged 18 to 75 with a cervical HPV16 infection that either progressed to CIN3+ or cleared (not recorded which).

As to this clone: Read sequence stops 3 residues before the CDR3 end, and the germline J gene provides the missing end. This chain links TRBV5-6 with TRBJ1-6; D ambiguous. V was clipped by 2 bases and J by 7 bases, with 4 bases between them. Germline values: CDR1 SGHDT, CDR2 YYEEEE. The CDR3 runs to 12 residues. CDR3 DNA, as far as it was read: TGTGCCAGCAGCTTCGGGAATTCACCC. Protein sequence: CASSFGNSP. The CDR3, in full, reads CASSFGNSPLHF.

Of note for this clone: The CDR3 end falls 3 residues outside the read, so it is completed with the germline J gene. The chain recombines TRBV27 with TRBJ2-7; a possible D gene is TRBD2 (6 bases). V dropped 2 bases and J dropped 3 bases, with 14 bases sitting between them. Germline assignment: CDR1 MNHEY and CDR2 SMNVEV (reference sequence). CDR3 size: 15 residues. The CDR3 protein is CASSLAGQGFYEQYF. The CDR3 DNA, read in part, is TGTGCCAGCAGTTTAGCGGGGCAGGGATTCTACGAG.

CDR3 in amino acids: CASTFTPDTYTF. CDR3 DNA (partial): TGTGCCAGCACCTTTACCCCAGATACC. The chain has TRBV7-9 and TRBJ1-2, with no clear D. The read ends 3 residues shy of where the CDR3 ends; the end is completed using the germline J gene. The CDR3 is 12 amino acids. Germline CDR1 reads SEHNR; CDR2 reads FQNEAQ (reference sequence).

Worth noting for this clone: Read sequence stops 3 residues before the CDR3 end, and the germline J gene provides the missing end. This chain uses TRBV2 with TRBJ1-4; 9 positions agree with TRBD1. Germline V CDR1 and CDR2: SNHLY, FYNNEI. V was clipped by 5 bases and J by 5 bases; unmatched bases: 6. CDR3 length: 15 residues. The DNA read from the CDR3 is TGTGCCAGCAGTCCAAAGGGGACAGGGAATGAAAAA. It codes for CASSPKGTGNEK. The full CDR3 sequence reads CASSPKGTGNEKLFF.

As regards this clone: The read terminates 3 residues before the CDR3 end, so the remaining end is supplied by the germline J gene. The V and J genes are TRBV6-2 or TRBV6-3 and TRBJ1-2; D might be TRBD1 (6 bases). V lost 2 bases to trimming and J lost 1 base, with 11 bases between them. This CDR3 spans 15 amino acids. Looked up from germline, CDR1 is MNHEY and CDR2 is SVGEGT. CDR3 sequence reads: CASSYHRDYNYGYTF. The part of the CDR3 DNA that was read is TGTGCCAGCAGTTACCACAGGGACTATAACTATGGC.

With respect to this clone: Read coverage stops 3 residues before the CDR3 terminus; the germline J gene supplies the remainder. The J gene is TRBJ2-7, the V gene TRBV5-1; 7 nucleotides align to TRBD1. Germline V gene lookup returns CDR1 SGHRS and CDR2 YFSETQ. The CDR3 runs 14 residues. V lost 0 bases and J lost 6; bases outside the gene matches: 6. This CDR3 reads CASSLEGGSGEQYF. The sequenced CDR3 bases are TGCGCCAGCAGCTTGGAAGGGGGCTCGGGCGAG.

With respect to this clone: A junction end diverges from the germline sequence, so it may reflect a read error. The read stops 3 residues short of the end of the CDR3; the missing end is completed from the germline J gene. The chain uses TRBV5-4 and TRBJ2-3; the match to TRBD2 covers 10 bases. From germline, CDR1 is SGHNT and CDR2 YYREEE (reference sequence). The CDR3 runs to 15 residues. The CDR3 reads CASTLVLAGTDTQYF. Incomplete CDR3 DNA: TGTGCCAGCACCTTGGTACTAGCGGGGACAGATACG. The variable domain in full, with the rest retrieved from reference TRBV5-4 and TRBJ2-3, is ETGVTQSPTHLIKTRGQQVTLRCSSQSGHNTVSWYQQALGQGPQFIFQYYREEENGRGNFPPRFSGLQFPNYSSELNVNALELDDSALYLCASTLVLAGTDTQYFGPGTRLTVL.

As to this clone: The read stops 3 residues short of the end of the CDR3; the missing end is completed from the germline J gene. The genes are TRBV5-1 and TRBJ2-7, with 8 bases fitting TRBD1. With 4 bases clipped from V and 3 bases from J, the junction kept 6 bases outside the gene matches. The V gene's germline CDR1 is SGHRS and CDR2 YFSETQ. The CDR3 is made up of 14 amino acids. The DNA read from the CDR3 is TGCGCCAGCAGCGCGACAGGGGCAGGCTACGAG. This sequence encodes CASSATGAGYE. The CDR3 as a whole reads CASSATGAGYEQYF.

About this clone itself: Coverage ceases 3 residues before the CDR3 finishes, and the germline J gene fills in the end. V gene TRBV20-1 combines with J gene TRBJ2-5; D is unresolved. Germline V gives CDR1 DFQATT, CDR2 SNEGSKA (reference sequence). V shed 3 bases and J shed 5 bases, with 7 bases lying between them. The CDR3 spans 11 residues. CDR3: CSASPLETQYF. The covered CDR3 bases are TGCAGTGCTAGTCCTTTGGAGACC.

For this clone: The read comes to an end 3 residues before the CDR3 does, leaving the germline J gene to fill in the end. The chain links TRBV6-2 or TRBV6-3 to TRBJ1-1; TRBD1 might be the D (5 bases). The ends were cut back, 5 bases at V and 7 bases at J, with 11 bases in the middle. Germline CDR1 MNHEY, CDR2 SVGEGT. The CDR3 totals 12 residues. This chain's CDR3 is CASSPQAIEAFF. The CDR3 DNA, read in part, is TGTGCCAGCAGTCCACAGGCGATTGAA.

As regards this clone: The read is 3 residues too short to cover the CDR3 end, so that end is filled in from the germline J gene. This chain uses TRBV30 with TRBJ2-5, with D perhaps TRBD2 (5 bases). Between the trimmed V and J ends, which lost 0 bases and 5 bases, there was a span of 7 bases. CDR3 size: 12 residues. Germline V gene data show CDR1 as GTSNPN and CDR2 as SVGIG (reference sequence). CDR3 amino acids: CAWSVKRETQYF. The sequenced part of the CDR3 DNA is TGTGCCTGGAGTGTAAAGCGGGAGACC.

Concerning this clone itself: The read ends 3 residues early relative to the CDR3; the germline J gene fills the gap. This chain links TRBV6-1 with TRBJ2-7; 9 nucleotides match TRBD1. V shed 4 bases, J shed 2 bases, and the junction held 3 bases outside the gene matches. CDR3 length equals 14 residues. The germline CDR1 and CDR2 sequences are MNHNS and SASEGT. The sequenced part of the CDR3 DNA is TGTGCCAGCAGTGCCGGGACAGGGACCTACGAG. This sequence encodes CASSAGTGTYE. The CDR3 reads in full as CASSAGTGTYEQYF.

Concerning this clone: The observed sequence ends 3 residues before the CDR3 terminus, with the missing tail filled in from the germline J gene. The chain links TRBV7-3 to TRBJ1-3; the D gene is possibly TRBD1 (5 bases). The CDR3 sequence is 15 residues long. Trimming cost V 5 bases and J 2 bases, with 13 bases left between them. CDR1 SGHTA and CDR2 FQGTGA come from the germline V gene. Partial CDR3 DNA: TGTGCCAGCAGCGTAGACAGCAAACCTGGAAACACC. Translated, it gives CASSVDSKPGNT. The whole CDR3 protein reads CASSVDSKPGNTIYF.

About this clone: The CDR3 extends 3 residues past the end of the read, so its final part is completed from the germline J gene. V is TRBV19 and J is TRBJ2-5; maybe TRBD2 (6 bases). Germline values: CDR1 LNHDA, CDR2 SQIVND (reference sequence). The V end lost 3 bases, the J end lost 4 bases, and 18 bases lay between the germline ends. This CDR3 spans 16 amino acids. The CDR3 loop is CASSIRYEGLGETQYF. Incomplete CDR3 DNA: TGTGCCAGTAGTATCCGATATGAGGGACTGGGAGAGACC.

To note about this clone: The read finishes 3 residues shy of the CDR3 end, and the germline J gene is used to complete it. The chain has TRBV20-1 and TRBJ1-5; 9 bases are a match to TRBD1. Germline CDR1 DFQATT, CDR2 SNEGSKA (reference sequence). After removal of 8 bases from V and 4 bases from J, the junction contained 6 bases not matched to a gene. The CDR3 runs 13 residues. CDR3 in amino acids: CSTSTGGNQPQHF. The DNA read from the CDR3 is TGCAGTACTTCGACAGGGGGTAATCAGCCC.

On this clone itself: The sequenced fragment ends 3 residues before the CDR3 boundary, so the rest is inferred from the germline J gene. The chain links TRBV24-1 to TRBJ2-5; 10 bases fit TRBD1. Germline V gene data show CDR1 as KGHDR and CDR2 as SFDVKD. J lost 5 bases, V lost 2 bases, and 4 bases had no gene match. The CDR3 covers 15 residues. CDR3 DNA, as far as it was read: TGTGCCACCAGTGATTCCGGGACAGGGGACGAGACC. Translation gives CATSDSGTGDET. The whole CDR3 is CATSDSGTGDETQYF.

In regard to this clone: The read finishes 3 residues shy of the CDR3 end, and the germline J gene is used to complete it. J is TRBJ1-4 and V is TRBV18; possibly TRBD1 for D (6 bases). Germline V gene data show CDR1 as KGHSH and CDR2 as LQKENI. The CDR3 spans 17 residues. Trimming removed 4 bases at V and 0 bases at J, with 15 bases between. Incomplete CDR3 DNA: TGTGCCAGCTCACTTGGGACACCTTATGCAACTAATGAAAAA. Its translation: CASSLGTPYATNEK. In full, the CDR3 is CASSLGTPYATNEKLFF.

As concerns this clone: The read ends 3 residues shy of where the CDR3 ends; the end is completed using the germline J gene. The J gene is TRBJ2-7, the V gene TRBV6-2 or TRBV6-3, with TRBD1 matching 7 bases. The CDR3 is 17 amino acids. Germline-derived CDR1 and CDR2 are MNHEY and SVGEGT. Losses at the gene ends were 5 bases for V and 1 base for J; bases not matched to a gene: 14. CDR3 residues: CASSRTRPGQPSYEQYF. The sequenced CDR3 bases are TGTGCCAGCAGTCGCACTCGACCGGGACAGCCATCCTACGAG.

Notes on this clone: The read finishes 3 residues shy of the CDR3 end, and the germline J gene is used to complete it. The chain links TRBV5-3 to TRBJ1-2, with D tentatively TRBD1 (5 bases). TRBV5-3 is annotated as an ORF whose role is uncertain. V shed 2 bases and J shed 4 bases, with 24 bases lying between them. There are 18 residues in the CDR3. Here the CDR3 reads CARSFFGARLVNTYGYTF. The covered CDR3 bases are TGTGCCAGAAGCTTCTTCGGGGCCCGACTAGTGAACACCTATGGC.

Incomplete CDR3 DNA: TGTGCCAGCAGCGTACTAGCGGGGGTACAAGAGACC. It encodes CASSVLAGVQET. The full CDR3 protein is CASSVLAGVQETQYF. V is TRBV9 and J is TRBJ2-5; 10 bases align to TRBD2. The read terminates 3 residues ahead of where the CDR3 ends, so the germline J gene completes it. This CDR3 is 15 amino acids long. Germline trimming cut 1 base from V and 2 bases from J; bases unmatched to any gene: 2. Per germline, CDR1 SGDLS and CDR2 YYNGEE.

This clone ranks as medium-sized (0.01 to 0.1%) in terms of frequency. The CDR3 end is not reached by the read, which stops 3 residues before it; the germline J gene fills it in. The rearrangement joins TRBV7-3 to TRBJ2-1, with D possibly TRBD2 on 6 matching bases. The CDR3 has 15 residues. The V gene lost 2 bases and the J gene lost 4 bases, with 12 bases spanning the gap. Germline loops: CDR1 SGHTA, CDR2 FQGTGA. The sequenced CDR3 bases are TGTGCCAGCAGCTTAGTTGCGGGGCAGTACAATGAG. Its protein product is CASSLVAGQYNE. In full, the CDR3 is CASSLVAGQYNEQFF.